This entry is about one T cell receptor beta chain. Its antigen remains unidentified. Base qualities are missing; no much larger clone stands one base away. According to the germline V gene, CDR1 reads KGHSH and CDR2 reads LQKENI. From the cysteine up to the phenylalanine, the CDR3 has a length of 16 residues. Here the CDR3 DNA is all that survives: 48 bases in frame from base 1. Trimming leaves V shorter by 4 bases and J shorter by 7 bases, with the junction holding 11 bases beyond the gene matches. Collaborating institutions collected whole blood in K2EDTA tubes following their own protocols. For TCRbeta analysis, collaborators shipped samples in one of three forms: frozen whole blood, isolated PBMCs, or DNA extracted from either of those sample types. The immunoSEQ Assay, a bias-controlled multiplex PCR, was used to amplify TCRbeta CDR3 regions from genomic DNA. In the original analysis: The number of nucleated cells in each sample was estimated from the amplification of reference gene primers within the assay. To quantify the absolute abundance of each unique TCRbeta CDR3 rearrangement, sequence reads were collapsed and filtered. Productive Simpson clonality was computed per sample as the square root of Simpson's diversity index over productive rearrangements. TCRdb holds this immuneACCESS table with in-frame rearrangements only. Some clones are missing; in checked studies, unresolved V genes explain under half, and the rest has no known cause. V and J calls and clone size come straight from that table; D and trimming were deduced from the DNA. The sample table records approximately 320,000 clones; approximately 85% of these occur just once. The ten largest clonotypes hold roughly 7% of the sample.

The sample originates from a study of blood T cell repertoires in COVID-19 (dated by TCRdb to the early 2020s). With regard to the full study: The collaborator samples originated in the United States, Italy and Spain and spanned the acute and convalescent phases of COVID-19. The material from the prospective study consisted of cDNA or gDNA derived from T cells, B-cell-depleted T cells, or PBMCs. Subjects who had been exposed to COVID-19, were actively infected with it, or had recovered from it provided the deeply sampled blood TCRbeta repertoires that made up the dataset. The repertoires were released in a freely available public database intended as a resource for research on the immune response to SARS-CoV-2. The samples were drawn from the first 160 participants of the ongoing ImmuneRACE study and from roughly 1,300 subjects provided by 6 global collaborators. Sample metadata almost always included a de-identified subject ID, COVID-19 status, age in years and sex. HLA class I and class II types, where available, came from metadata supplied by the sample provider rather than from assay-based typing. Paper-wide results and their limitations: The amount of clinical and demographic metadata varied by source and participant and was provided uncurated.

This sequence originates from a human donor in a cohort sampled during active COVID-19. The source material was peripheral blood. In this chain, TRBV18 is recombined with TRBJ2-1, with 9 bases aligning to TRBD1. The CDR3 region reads CASSHWTGVGSNEQFF. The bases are TGTGCCAGCTCACACTGGACAGGGGTAGGTTCGAATGAGCAGTTCTTC. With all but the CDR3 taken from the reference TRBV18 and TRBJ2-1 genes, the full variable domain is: NAGVMQNPRHLVRRRGQEARLRCSPMKGHSHVYWYRQLPEEGLKFMVYLQKENIIDESGMPKERFSAEFPKEGPSILRIQQVVRGDSAAYFCASSHWTGVGSNEQFFGPGTRLTVL.